One sample yielded the 10 T cell receptor beta chains listed below, sequenced in a study of T cell clonotyping in hematopoietic cell transplantation. Assay: immunoSEQ multiplex PCR; the TCRdb copy retains only in-frame clones and omits some. This table holds roughly 30,000 clones, roughly 92% found once. The source material was PBMCs, sampled 100 days after allogeneic stem cell transplant. The receptor set was obtained from a female patient between 50 and 59 years old who had an allogeneic stem cell transplant from a related donor, so the T cells may come from the graft donor. Some clones in this sample may be carry-over from other donors' samples.

This chain links TRBV5-1 with TRBJ1-6; the D gene is possibly TRBD1 (6 bases). From germline, CDR1 is SGHRS and CDR2 YFSETQ. Trimming shortened V by 5 bases and J by 4 bases, and 16 bases separated the two germline ends. The CDR3 covers 16 residues. CDR3 sequence (DNA): TGCGCCAGCAGTTTAGAGGGGGGCCCTTATAATTCACCCCTCCACTTT. Residues: CASSLEGGPYNSPLHF.

The chain has TRBV6-5 and TRBJ2-7; TRBD1 matches 8 bases. From germline, CDR1 is MNHEY and CDR2 SVGAGI. The CDR3 sequence is 14 residues long. Unmatched junction bases numbered 7, after V lost 6 bases and J lost 3 bases. The DNA of the CDR3 is TGTGCCAGCAGCCGGGACAGGTCATTCTACGAGCAGTACTTC. Amino acids: CASSRDRSFYEQYF.

CDR3 sequence: CASNGDSRLYGYTF. As DNA, the CDR3 is TGTGCCAGCAACGGGGACAGTAGACTTTATGGCTACACCTTC. The rearrangement uses TRBV2 and TRBJ1-2, with TRBD1 identical over 7 bases. V was clipped by 7 bases and J by 5 bases; unmatched bases: 10. CDR3 length: 14 residues. Germline CDR1 reads SNHLY; CDR2 reads FYNNEI.

The chain has TRBV6-1 and TRBJ2-1, with 9 bases identical to TRBD2. This CDR3 contains 14 residues. CDR1 and CDR2 from the germline V gene are MNHNS and SASEGT. Trimming cost V 5 bases and J 3 bases; bases outside gene matches: 2. The CDR3 sequence: CASSLRGGYNEQFF. DNA of the CDR3: TGTGCCAGCAGTCTGCGGGGGGGCTACAATGAGCAGTTCTTC.

The chain couples TRBV7-9 to TRBJ2-1; D unresolved. The V end was cut by 1 base, the J end by 9 bases, with 4 bases between. Germline loops: CDR1 SEHNR, CDR2 FQNEAQ (reference sequence). The CDR3 spans 11 residues. CDR3: CASSLGGEQFF. CDR3 DNA: TGTGCCAGCAGCTTAGGAGGTGAGCAGTTCTTC. The variable domain in full, completed from reference TRBV7-9 and TRBJ2-1, reads DTGVSQNPRHKITKRGQNVTFRCDPISEHNRLYWYRQTLGQGPEFLTYFQNEAQLEKSRLLSDRFSAERPKGSFSTLEIQRTEQGDSAMYLCASSLGGEQFFGPGTRLTVL.

This rearrangement joins TRBV30 to TRBJ2-7, with TRBD1 identical over 9 bases. The V gene's germline CDR1 is GTSNPN and CDR2 SVGIG (reference sequence). Trimming at V came to 3 bases and at J to 1 base, leaving 7 bases not matched to a gene. The CDR3 is 15 residues long. The CDR3 region has the DNA TGTGCCTGGAGAAAACCCGGGACAGGGTCCTACGAGCAGTACTTC. The encoded protein is CAWRKPGTGSYEQYF.

The CDR3 coding sequence is TGCAGCGTTGAAGACCATGCAGTAGGGGAGCAGTACTTC. It translates to CSVEDHAVGEQYF. The chain uses TRBV29-1 and TRBJ2-7; D is uncertain. The germline V gene has CDR1 SQVTM and CDR2 ANQGSEA. The CDR3 runs to 13 residues. The germline V and J ends were trimmed by 0 bases and 7 bases, with 13 bases remaining between them.

This chain links TRBV19 with TRBJ2-3; TRBD1 matches at 7 bases. The CDR3 is 15 residues long. Looked up from germline, CDR1 is LNHDA and CDR2 is SQIVND (reference sequence). J was trimmed by 2 bases and V by 3 bases; bases with no gene match: 5. For the CDR3, the DNA is TGTGCCAGTAGTATTGGGACAGCAAACACAGATACGCAGTATTTT. As protein: CASSIGTANTDTQYF.

This chain joins TRBV5-4 and TRBJ2-2, with 9 positions matching TRBD1. Germline trimming cut 3 bases from V and 4 bases from J; bases unmatched to any gene: 4. CDR1 and CDR2 (germline): SGHNT, YYREEE (reference sequence). The CDR3 runs to 15 residues. CDR3 region: CASSSQTGGTGELFF. The CDR3 DNA follows: TGTGCCAGCAGCTCCCAGACAGGGGGCACCGGGGAGCTGTTTTTT.

Note on this clone: Additional DNA sequences in this sample encode the identical CDR3. The J gene is TRBJ2-6, the V gene TRBV19; D could derive from TRBD1 or TRBD2 (5 bases each). V lost 2 bases and J 4 bases, leaving 12 bases between the germline ends. The CDR3 has 16 amino acids. Germline CDR1 reads LNHDA; CDR2 reads SQIVND (reference sequence). The CDR3 coding sequence is TGTGCCAGTAGTATAAGTAGAGGGGCAGGGGCCAACGTCCTGACTTTC. Residues: CASSISRGAGANVLTF. Together with reference TRBV19 and TRBJ2-6, the CDR3 gives the full variable domain: DGGITQSPKYLFRKEGQNVTLSCEQNLNHDAMYWYRQDPGQGLRLIYYSQIVNDFQKGDIAEGYSVSREKKESFPLTVTSAQKNPTAFYLCASSISRGAGANVLTFGAGSRLTVL.